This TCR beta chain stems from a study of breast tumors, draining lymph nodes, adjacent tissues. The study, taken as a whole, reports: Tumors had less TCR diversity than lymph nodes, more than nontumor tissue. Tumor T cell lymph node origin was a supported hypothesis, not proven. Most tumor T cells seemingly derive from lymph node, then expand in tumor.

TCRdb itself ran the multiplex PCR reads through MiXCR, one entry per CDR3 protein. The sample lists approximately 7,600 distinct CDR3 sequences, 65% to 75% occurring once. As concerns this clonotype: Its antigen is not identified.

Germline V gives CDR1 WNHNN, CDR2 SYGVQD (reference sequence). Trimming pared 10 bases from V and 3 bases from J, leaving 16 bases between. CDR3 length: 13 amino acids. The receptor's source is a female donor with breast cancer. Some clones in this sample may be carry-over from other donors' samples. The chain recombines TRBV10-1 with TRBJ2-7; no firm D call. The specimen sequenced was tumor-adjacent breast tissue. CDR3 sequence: CATRSVKFYEQYF. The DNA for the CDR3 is TGCGCCACGCGCTCAGTCAAATTCTACGAGCAGTACTTC.